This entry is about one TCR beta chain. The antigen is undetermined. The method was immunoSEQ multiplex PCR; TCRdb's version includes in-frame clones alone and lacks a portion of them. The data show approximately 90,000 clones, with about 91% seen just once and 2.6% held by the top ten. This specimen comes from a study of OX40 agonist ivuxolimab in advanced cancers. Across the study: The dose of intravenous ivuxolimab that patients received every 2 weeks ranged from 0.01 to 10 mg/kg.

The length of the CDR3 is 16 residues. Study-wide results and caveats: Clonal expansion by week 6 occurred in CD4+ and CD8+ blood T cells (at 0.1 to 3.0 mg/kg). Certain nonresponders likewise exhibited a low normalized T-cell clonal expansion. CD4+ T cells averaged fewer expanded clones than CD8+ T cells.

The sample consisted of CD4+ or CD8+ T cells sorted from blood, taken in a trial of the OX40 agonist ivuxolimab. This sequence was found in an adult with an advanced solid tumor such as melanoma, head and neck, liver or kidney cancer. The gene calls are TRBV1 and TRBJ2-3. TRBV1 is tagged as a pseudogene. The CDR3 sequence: CTSSLRPTITGDTQYF. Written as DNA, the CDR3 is TGCACCAGCAGCCTTAGACCAACAATAACCGGAGATACGCAGTATTTT.